A single sample gave rise to the 2 T cell receptor beta chains below, sequenced in a study of T cell responses to AZD1222 COVID-19 vaccine. Sequencing used immunoSEQ multiplex PCR; TCRdb keeps in-frame clones, though not all of them. Of roughly 120,000 clones detected, around nine tenths appear once; the ten largest clones hold 3.5% to 4.5%. Sequences were derived from peripheral blood, sampled 28 days after the second dose of the MenACWY control vaccine. These receptor sequences come from an adult who received the MenACWY meningococcal vaccine as a control.

The V call is TRBV5-4, the J call TRBJ2-5, with 8 bases matching TRBD1. The V gene end was trimmed by 4 bases and the J gene end by 1 base; junction bases not matched to a gene: 6. This CDR3 comprises 15 residues. Germline CDR1 is SGHNT and CDR2 is YYREEE (reference sequence). DNA of the CDR3: TGTGCCAGCAGCCCTCCGGGACAGGTCCAAGAGACCCAGTACTTC. This sequence encodes CASSPPGQVQETQYF.

This chain connects TRBV6-1 to TRBJ2-6; D gene uncertain. This CDR3 is built from 15 residues. Trimming took 3 bases from V and 2 from J, leaving 8 bases between them. Germline-derived CDR1 and CDR2 are MNHNS and SASEGT. As DNA, the CDR3 is TGTGCCAGCAGTGAGTCTGGGGCTGGGGCCAACGTCCTGACTTTC. Translated: CASSESGAGANVLTF.